The entry below gives a single T cell receptor beta chain sequence along with its context. The entry originates in a study of shared clonotypes between healthy human individuals. Profiled with immunoSEQ multiplex PCR; TCRdb holds only in-frame clones, not every one. This table holds 2 million to 2.5 million clones, roughly 93% found once. The V gene's germline CDR1 is SGHRS and CDR2 YFSETQ. V lost 1 base and J lost 5, with 15 bases in between. CDR3 length: 15 residues. Sequences were obtained from naive CD4+ T cells from PBMCs. Indicated subset: CD45RA+ positively selected. This clonotype originated in a man aged 18 to 30 in good health. Some clones in this sample may be carry-over from other donors' samples. The chain carries TRBV5-1 and TRBJ1-1; D may be TRBD1 (6 bases). The CDR3 region has the DNA TGCGCCAGCAGCTTGAGCCCCAGGGGTAATACTGAAGCTTTCTTT. Translating gives CASSLSPRGNTEAFF.